This TCR beta chain originates from a study of tumor-infiltrating lymphocytes in primary liver carcinoma. The V gene lost 8 bases and the J gene lost 6 bases, with 11 bases spanning the gap. This CDR3 contains 11 residues. Germline V lookup: CDR1 MNHNS, CDR2 SASEGT. In the case of this clonotype: Its antigen is unknown. With a much larger clone just one base away, this may be a read error.

From around 530 ng of total RNA, TCR beta-specific cDNA was reverse-transcribed using a constant-region primer. Three nested multiplex PCR rounds, a slightly modified ARM-PCR, produced the libraries for TCR beta. In the first two PCR rounds, TRBV1-TRBV30 forward primers were paired with a C-beta reverse primer, and each round lasted around 10 cycles. MiXCR, applied by TCRdb to the multiplex PCR reads, yields one record per CDR3 protein. The table includes approximately 110,000 distinct CDR3 sequences, about 68% detected once. Findings of the study overall: It was in tumors, not blood, that the top-250-clone fraction was significantly higher (p = 0.039).

Taking roughly 18-32 mg of unsorted bulk tissue, the authors co-extracted RNA and DNA. Patients had primary liver carcinoma treated by surgical resection. The specimen was liver tumor tissue from sampling region 1. Subset reported: tumor region T1, superior pole. This receptor was identified in a woman aged 55-69 years with primary liver carcinoma and hepatitis B virus infection. The V call is TRBV6-1, the J call TRBJ2-7, with TRBD2 as a possible D gene (6 bases). This CDR3 is CASRETCEQYF. CDR3 DNA: TGTGCCAGCCGGGAGACCTGCGAGCAGTACTTC.